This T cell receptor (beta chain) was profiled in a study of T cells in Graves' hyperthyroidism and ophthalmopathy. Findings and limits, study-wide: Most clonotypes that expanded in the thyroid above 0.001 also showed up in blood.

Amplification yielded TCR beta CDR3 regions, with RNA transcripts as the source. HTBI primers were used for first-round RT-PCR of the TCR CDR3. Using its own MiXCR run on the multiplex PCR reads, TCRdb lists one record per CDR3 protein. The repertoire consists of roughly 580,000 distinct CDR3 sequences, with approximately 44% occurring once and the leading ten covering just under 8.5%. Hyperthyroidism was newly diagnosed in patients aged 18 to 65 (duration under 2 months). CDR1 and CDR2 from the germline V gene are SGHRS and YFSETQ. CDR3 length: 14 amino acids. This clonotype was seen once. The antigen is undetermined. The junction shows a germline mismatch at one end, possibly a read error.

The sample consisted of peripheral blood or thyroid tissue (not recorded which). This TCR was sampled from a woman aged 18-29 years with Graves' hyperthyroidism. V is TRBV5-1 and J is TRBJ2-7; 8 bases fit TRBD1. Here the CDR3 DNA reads TGCGCCAGCAGTCGTCGGACAGGGAGTGATGAGCAGTGCTTC. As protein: CASSRRTGSDEQCF.